Shown below are 10 T cell receptor beta chains from a single sample sequenced in a study of CD8+ T cells in alopecia areata. This sample's treatment: oral pan-JAK inhibitor, 5-10 mg twice daily. Extracted RNA was reverse transcribed, and the resulting cDNA served as sequencing template. The assay was immunoSEQ multiplex PCR, and TCRdb's table has in-frame clones only and misses some. The sample holds 130,000 or so clones, roughly 57% seen once. Here the sequenced sample was CD4+ T cells sorted from blood, taken at week 4, from a patient treated with tofacitinib. The receptors here all came from a human donor with alopecia areata.

The genes are TRBV30 and TRBJ1-3; D gene unclear. Germline V gene data show CDR1 as GTSNPN and CDR2 as SVGIG (reference sequence). This CDR3 comprises 13 residues. Trimming took 1 base from V and 4 from J, leaving 8 bases between them. The CDR3: CAWSGDQGNTIYF. CDR3 DNA sequence: TGTGCCTGGAGTGGCGACCAAGGAAACACCATATATTTT.

This clone was observed a single time. The rearrangement joins TRBV9 to TRBJ1-2, with D perhaps TRBD1 (5 bases). The CDR3 has 13 residues. V was shortened by 3 bases and J by 6 bases, with 12 bases between the two germline ends. Germline-derived CDR1 and CDR2 are SGDLS and YYNGEE. The CDR3 DNA follows: TGTGCCAGCAGCGCCCCGAGGGGAGATGGCTACACCTTC. This gives the protein CASSAPRGDGYTF. Full variable domain (missing parts from reference TRBV9 and TRBJ1-2): DSGVTQTPKHLITATGQRVTLRCSPRSGDLSVYWYQQSLDQGLQFLIQYYNGEERAKGNILERFSAQQFPDLHSELNLSSLELGDSALYFCASSAPRGDGYTFGSGTRLTVV.

The gene calls are TRBV29-1 and TRBJ1-1; no definite D call. Trimming shortened V by 2 bases and J by 0 bases, and 7 bases separated the two germline ends. This CDR3 has 13 amino acids. Per the germline V gene, CDR1 is SQVTM and CDR2 is ANQGSEA. CDR3 sequence: CSVESGLNTEAFF. The CDR3 DNA reads as TGCAGCGTTGAATCGGGTTTGAACACTGAAGCTTTCTTT.

This clone was seen only once. The rearrangement uses TRBV9 and TRBJ2-5; 7 bases line up with TRBD2. Germline V gene data show CDR1 as SGDLS and CDR2 as YYNGEE. The V and J ends lost 0 bases and 4 bases, in that order; junction bases with no gene match: 9. The CDR3 totals 16 residues. CDR3: CASSVARTSEGETQYF. The CDR3 nucleotides read TGTGCCAGCAGCGTAGCTAGGACTAGTGAGGGAGAGACCCAGTACTTC.

This clone was seen a few times. V and J are TRBV6-5 and TRBJ1-2; 8 positions match TRBD1. V dropped 6 bases and J dropped 8; count of bases not matched to a gene: 14. There are 15 residues in the CDR3. Germline CDR1 and CDR2: MNHEY and SVGAGI. CDR3 protein: CASSARQGSGGGYTF. The DNA of the CDR3 is TGTGCCAGCAGCGCTAGACAGGGGTCCGGAGGCGGCTACACCTTC.

The chain uses TRBV28 and TRBJ2-7; 11 bases are shared with TRBD2. The ends lost 6 bases at V and 4 bases at J; junction bases unmatched: 11. The CDR3 sequence is 16 residues long. CDR1 and CDR2 from the germline V gene are MDHEN and SYDVKM. CDR3 DNA: TGTGCCAGCAGGAAGTCTATAGGGACTAGCGGATACGAGCAGTACTTC. This gives the protein CASRKSIGTSGYEQYF.

The chain recombines TRBV6-6 with TRBJ1-5, with 7 nucleotides matching TRBD1. J was trimmed by 8 bases and V by 5 bases; bases with no gene match: 9. Germline loops: CDR1 MNHNY, CDR2 SVGAGI (reference sequence). The CDR3 consists of 14 residues. The CDR3 loop reads CASSRQGGGEPQHF. CDR3 in DNA: TGTGCCAGCAGTCGACAGGGTGGGGGGGAGCCCCAGCATTTT.

This clone was counted once. The chain couples TRBV7-9 to TRBJ2-1; D remains unclear. Germline CDR1 reads SEHNR; CDR2 reads FQNEAQ (reference sequence). Trimming stripped 5 bases from V and 0 bases from J, with 11 bases between. The length of the CDR3 is 15 residues. The CDR3 coding sequence is TGTGCCAGCAGCCTAAGAGGTTCCTCCTACAATGAGCAGTTCTTC. Protein product: CASSLRGSSYNEQFF.

In DNA form, the CDR3 reads TGCAGCGTTGTACTGGACAGCCGCGGAAACACCATATATTTT. Amino acids: CSVVLDSRGNTIYF. The chain couples TRBV29-1 to TRBJ1-3, with a possible D match to TRBD1 (6 bases). The V end lost 4 bases, the J end lost 4 bases, and 14 bases lay between the germline ends. Germline V gene data show CDR1 as SQVTM and CDR2 as ANQGSEA. The CDR3 sequence is 14 residues long.

This clone occurred a few times. V usage is TRBV4-3 and J usage is TRBJ2-3; 7 nucleotides match TRBD2. CDR3 length: 16 residues. J lost 2 bases, V lost 1 base, and 6 bases had no gene match. Germline V gene data show CDR1 as LGHNA and CDR2 as YSLEER. As DNA, the CDR3 is TGCGCCAGCAGCCAAGGAGGGCTAGCGGCCACAGATACGCAGTATTTT. It translates to CASSQGGLAATDTQYF.